This TCR beta chain was captured by sequencing in a study of shared clonotypes between healthy human individuals. About the study: Three CD4 naive, three CD4 memory, two CD8 naive and one CD8 memory plate were used per donor.

Authors' methods: Because ImmunoSEQ provided only junction sequences with no quality scores, the filtering differed. Using immunoSEQ multiplex PCR, the repertoire was profiled, and TCRdb retains in-frame clones only, with some absent. D and trimming were read from the DNA, whereas the V and J calls and clone size are those reported in that table. The table has about 640,000 clones, roughly 70% seen once. V lost 5 bases to trimming and J lost 0 bases, with 8 bases between them. This CDR3 spans 13 amino acids. The germline gives CDR1 MDHEN, CDR2 SYDVKM. Donors, without exception, were Caucasian adults residing in Nashville, Tennessee.

The chain links TRBV28 to TRBJ2-7; D is undetermined. Sequencing input: memory CD4+ T cells sorted from blood. Subset here: CD45RA-negative fraction. The TCR was taken from a woman in her twenties or thirties in good health. The CDR3, as DNA: TGTGCCAGCAGTGCCTCTTACTCCTACGAGCAGTACTTC. This translates into CASSASYSYEQYF.